This is a list of T cell receptor beta chains from one sample in a study of blood T cell repertoires in COVID-19. Sequenced by immunoSEQ multiplex PCR; TCRdb stores in-frame clones only, minus some. This sample has roughly 100,000 clones, with roughly 90% found just once. The sequencing sample was made of peripheral blood. The receptor source for this set is a woman aged 55-69 years with acute or convalescent COVID-19. Both conserved end residues are part of each CDR3. D genes are given only for firm matches. Size values are once, few and many counts, or a class for expanded clones, and some rows have none.

v_gene	d_gene	abundance	j_gene	CDR3aa	CDR3nt
TRBV6-5	TRBD1	-	TRBJ1-2	CASSSDRGGDYGYTF	TGTGCCAGCAGTTCCGACAGGGGGGGTGACTATGGCTACACCTTC
TRBV2	-	-	TRBJ1-6	CASSEARGSVSPLHF	TGTGCCAGCAGTGAAGCGCGGGGAAGTGTTTCACCCCTCCACTTT
TRBV7-6	TRBD1	once	TRBJ2-1	CASSPRTGGAGSEQFF	TGTGCCAGCAGCCCAAGGACAGGGGGCGCAGGTTCCGAGCAGTTCTTC
TRBV5-4	TRBD2	-	TRBJ2-1	CASSLGLAGVRGEQFF	TGTGCCAGCAGCTTGGGACTAGCGGGAGTTAGGGGTGAGCAGTTCTTC
TRBV6-2/TRBV6-3	TRBD2	-	TRBJ2-1	CASSYLPTSSPSNEQFF	TGTGCCAGCAGTTACTTACCGACTAGCAGCCCCAGCAATGAGCAGTTCTTC
TRBV4-1	-	-	TRBJ2-2	CASRVTSSSPGELFF	TGCGCCAGCAGAGTGACTAGTTCGAGCCCCGGGGAGCTGTTTTTT
TRBV15	TRBD1	-	TRBJ1-1	CATSRGPGTGFEAFF	TGTGCCACCAGCAGAGGTCCCGGGACAGGGTTTGAAGCTTTCTTT
TRBV7-2	-	-	TRBJ2-7	CASSPDQGGAYEQYF	TGTGCCAGCAGCCCGGACCAAGGAGGGGCATACGAGCAGTACTTC
TRBV6-2/TRBV6-3	TRBD1	-	TRBJ2-5	CASSINRDRWLGQETQYF	TGTGCCAGCAGCATAAACCGGGACAGGTGGTTGGGCCAAGAGACCCAGTACTTC
TRBV10-3	-	-	TRBJ2-7	CAISDTGWYEQYF	TGTGCCATCAGTGATACAGGGTGGTACGAGCAGTACTTC
TRBV7-8	TRBD1	-	TRBJ1-5	CASSLTGQGINQPQHF	TGTGCCAGCAGCCTGACCGGACAGGGTATCAATCAGCCCCAGCATTTT
TRBV27	TRBD2	-	TRBJ2-1	CASSSRLAVSYNEQFF	TGTGCCAGCAGCTCACGTCTAGCGGTCTCCTACAATGAGCAGTTCTTC
TRBV3-1/TRBV3-2	TRBD2	-	TRBJ2-1	CASSQDQSGGYNEQFF	TGTGCCAGCAGCCAAGATCAAAGCGGGGGCTACAATGAGCAGTTCTTC
TRBV2	TRBD1	-	TRBJ1-1	CASRTQGANTEAFF	TGTGCCAGCAGGACACAGGGGGCGAACACTGAAGCTTTCTTT